This passage covers 9 T cell receptor beta chains from one sample sequenced in a study of blood T cell repertoires in COVID-19. Profiling relied on immunoSEQ multiplex PCR, and the TCRdb table lists in-frame clones only, not all of them. This table has 100,000 to 120,000 clones, 60% to 80% appearing once. Sequenced sample: peripheral blood. The receptor source for this set is a woman at least 80 years old with active or convalescent COVID-19.

The J gene is TRBJ2-5, the V gene TRBV19, with 11 bases matching TRBD1. Germline V gene lookup returns CDR1 LNHDA and CDR2 SQIVND (reference sequence). This CDR3 region has 16 residues. V gave up 6 bases and J gave up 2 bases; unmatched junction bases: 8. In DNA, the CDR3 is TGTGCCAGTAGCCCCGTCCGGGACAGGGGGCAAGAGACCCAGTACTTC. Encoded protein: CASSPVRDRGQETQYF.

This clone was counted once. The V call is TRBV5-4, the J call TRBJ2-7; perhaps TRBD2 as D (6 bases). Germline V CDR1 and CDR2: SGHNT, YYREEE (reference sequence). V was trimmed by 0 bases and J by 6 bases, leaving 16 bases between them. The CDR3 loop spans 15 amino acids. The CDR3, as DNA: TGTGCCAGCAGCTTGGACGGGGGATTCTTCGGCGAGCAGTACTTC. Its translation: CASSLDGGFFGEQYF.

The chain links TRBV3-1 (or the pseudogene TRBV3-2) to TRBJ2-5, with 8 bases that match TRBD2. J gave up 0 bases and V 4 bases, and 7 bases lay outside the gene matches. Germline CDR1 LGHDT, CDR2 YNNKEL (reference sequence). The CDR3 contains 16 residues. In nucleotides, the CDR3 is TGTGCCAGCAGCCTCCGTATAGCGGGGTACCAAGAGACCCAGTACTTC. This translates into CASSLRIAGYQETQYF.

The V and J genes are TRBV9 and TRBJ2-7; TRBD1 is a possible D gene (6 bases). The length of the CDR3 is 14 residues. Trimming pared 4 bases from V and 3 bases from J, leaving 14 bases between. CDR1 SGDLS and CDR2 YYNGEE come from the germline V gene. CDR3 nucleotides: TGTGCCAGCAGCCCCCGACAGGAAGACTACGAGCAGTACTTC. It translates to CASSPRQEDYEQYF.

The V call is TRBV4-1, the J call TRBJ1-5; maybe TRBD1 (6 bases). Germline V lookup: CDR1 MGHRA, CDR2 YSYEKL. The CDR3 length is 15 residues. V lost 4 bases and J lost 3, with 13 bases in between. This CDR3 is CASSLTGSNNQPQHF. CDR3 coding DNA: TGCGCCAGCAGCCTAACAGGGAGTAACAATCAGCCCCAGCATTTT.

There are a few counts of this clone. This chain connects TRBV6-4 to TRBJ1-1; perhaps TRBD1 as D (5 bases). CDR3 size: 14 residues. V gave up 4 bases and J gave up 1 base, with 10 bases separating them. The germline V gene encodes CDR1 MRHNA and CDR2 SNTAGT. The CDR3 sequence is CASSAQGGNTEAFF. DNA for the CDR3: TGTGCCAGCAGTGCGCAGGGAGGGAACACTGAAGCTTTCTTT.

The chain joins TRBV18 to TRBJ1-1; D is unresolved. The V and J ends lost 6 bases and 3 bases respectively, with 11 bases between them. The CDR3 spans 13 residues. CDR1 is KGHSH and CDR2 is LQKENI in the germline V gene. CDR3 amino acids: CASSPARDTEAFF. CDR3 in DNA: TGTGCCAGCTCCCCTGCGCGGGACACTGAAGCTTTCTTT.

In its sample, this clone was seen many times. The rearrangement links TRBV30 to TRBJ2-5; 9 bases agree with TRBD1. The CDR3 is made up of 11 amino acids. CDR1 is GTSNPN, CDR2 SVGIG, per germline (reference sequence). J gave up 5 bases and V 5 bases, and 0 bases lay outside the gene matches. The CDR3 DNA sequence: TGTGCCTGGGGACAGGGGGAGACCCAGTACTTC. Amino acid sequence: CAWGQGETQYF.

This clone was picked up one time. In DNA, the CDR3 is TGTGCCTGGAGTGAGGTCGGCGGGAATAAAACCTACGAGCAGTACTTC. Its translation: CAWSEVGGNKTYEQYF. V and J are TRBV30 and TRBJ2-7; maybe TRBD2 (6 bases). Trimming pared 1 base from V and 2 bases from J, leaving 18 bases between. The CDR3 has 16 amino acids. Germline V lookup: CDR1 GTSNPN, CDR2 SVGIG (reference sequence).